This T cell receptor beta chain was sequenced for a study of cytomegalovirus exposure and HLA in healthy donors. The study's findings and limits: V- and J-gene trimming of TCR beta was linked (in a later analysis) to a missense DCLRE1C variant. In a later analysis, HLA-associated beta chains showed higher expansion and lower generation probabilities than comparable chains.

This clone has more than one count but fewer than ten. Its antigen remains unknown. A multiplex PCR was run with 60 Vbeta primers and 13 Jbeta primers. Sequenced by immunoSEQ multiplex PCR; TCRdb stores in-frame clones only, minus some. The sample includes 130,000 to 150,000 clones, almost 80% of them seen just once. The junction had 8 bases not matched to a gene; V was cut back by 8 bases and J by 3 bases. Germline V gene lookup returns CDR1 MDHEN and CDR2 SYDVKM. The CDR3 is 15 residues long. This receptor was taken from a woman between 40 and 50 years old in good health and CMV-seropositive. Source material: PBMCs. The V and J genes are TRBV28 and TRBJ1-1; 11 nucleotides line up with TRBD1. CDR3 coding DNA: TGTGCCAGCCGGACAGGGGGCGCGGTGGACACTGAAGCTTTCTTT. This encodes CASRTGGAVDTEAFF.